This passage covers 15 T cell receptor beta chains from one sample sequenced in a study of somatic mutations in cytotoxic T cells in rheumatoid arthritis. Clones were read by immunoSEQ multiplex PCR, and TCRdb kept only the in-frame ones, dropping some. The sample holds tens of thousands of clones, 82% seen once. Input material: CD8+ T cells sorted from blood. All receptors come from a man aged 50 to 59 in good health.

The rearrangement uses TRBV27 and TRBJ1-1; TRBD1 matches at 10 bases. Germline CDR1 is MNHEY and CDR2 is SMNVEV (reference sequence). The length of the CDR3 is 14 residues. The J segment lost 6 bases and the V segment lost 7 bases, leaving 8 bases of the junction unmatched. In DNA, the CDR3 is TGTGCCAGCAATTTTGACAGGGGGCTTCCTGAAGCTTTCTTT. Its protein product is CASNFDRGLPEAFF.

The chain is built from TRBV7-9 and TRBJ1-3; 8 bases fit TRBD1. The V segment lost 5 bases and the J segment 0 bases; nucleotides outside the gene matches: 6. Germline-derived CDR1 and CDR2 are SEHNR and FQNEAQ (reference sequence). There are 16 residues in the CDR3. CDR3 protein: CASSTTDRASGNTIYF. The CDR3 region has the DNA TGTGCCAGCAGCACCACGGACAGGGCCTCTGGAAACACCATATATTTT. Full variable domain (outside the CDR3, taken from reference TRBV7-9 and TRBJ1-3): DTGVSQNPRHKITKRGQNVTFRCDPISEHNRLYWYRQTLGQGPEFLTYFQNEAQLEKSRLLSDRFSAERPKGSFSTLEIQRTEQGDSAMYLCASSTTDRASGNTIYFGEGSWLTVV.

The chain links TRBV11-2 to TRBJ2-2, with D possibly matching TRBD1 (5 bases). V lost 1 base and J 2 bases, leaving 11 bases between the germline ends. CDR3 length: 16 residues. The germline V gene encodes CDR1 SGHAT and CDR2 FQNNGV. This CDR3 reads CASSLVTGTNTGELFF. CDR3 bases: TGTGCCAGCAGCTTAGTCACAGGAACAAACACCGGGGAGCTGTTTTTT.

This chain connects TRBV6-1 to TRBJ1-3; D is uncertain. The germline V gene encodes CDR1 MNHNS and CDR2 SASEGT. V lost 6 bases and J 4 bases, leaving 10 bases between the germline ends. The CDR3 sequence is 13 residues long. DNA of the CDR3: TGTGCCAGCAGCCGAAGGGAAGGAAACACCATATATTTT. This translates into CASSRREGNTIYF.

The CDR3 reads CASSLTGTLYNEQFF. For the CDR3, the DNA is TGTGCCAGCAGTCTGACAGGGACCCTATACAATGAGCAGTTCTTC. The chain is built from TRBV27 and TRBJ2-1; 7 nucleotides line up with TRBD1. The CDR3 is 15 amino acids. V lost 5 bases, J lost 4 bases, and 8 bases stayed unmatched. Germline V gives CDR1 MNHEY, CDR2 SMNVEV (reference sequence).

J is TRBJ2-7 and V is TRBV19, with 7 bases identical to TRBD1. The CDR3 is 13 amino acids. Looked up from germline, CDR1 is LNHDA and CDR2 is SQIVND (reference sequence). The V and J ends lost 9 bases and 3 bases, in that order; junction bases with no gene match: 8. CDR3 amino acids: CASSPGQSYEQYF. The CDR3 DNA sequence: TGTGCCAGCAGCCCGGGACAGAGCTACGAGCAGTACTTC.

This clone was detected only a few times. V is TRBV14 and J is TRBJ1-3; D possibly corresponds to TRBD1 (5 bases). Trimming pared 4 bases from V and 9 bases from J, leaving 22 bases between. Germline CDR1 is SGHDN and CDR2 is FVKESK. CDR3 length: 16 residues. CDR3 amino acids: CASSPQRWGSQSTIYF. CDR3 coding DNA: TGTGCCAGCAGCCCCCAACGCTGGGGGTCCCAAAGCACCATATATTTT. The whole variable domain, remainder taken from reference TRBV14 and TRBJ1-3, is EAGVTQFPSHSVIEKGQTVTLRCDPISGHDNLYWYRRVMGKEIKFLLHFVKESKQDESGMPNNRFLAERTGGTYSTLKVQPAELEDSGVYFCASSPQRWGSQSTIYFGEGSWLTVV.

The chain uses TRBV5-4 and TRBJ1-1; 9 bases map to TRBD1. The trim removed 3 bases at V and 6 bases at J, leaving 12 bases unmatched. The germline CDR1 and CDR2 sequences are SGHNT and YYREEE (reference sequence). The CDR3 totals 16 residues. CDR3 sequence reads: CASSSAPGQGTAEAFF. CDR3 in DNA: TGTGCCAGCAGCTCTGCACCGGGACAGGGTACGGCTGAAGCTTTCTTT.

The chain couples TRBV13 to TRBJ1-1; maybe TRBD1 (5 bases). Germline loops: CDR1 PRHDT, CDR2 FYEKMQ (reference sequence). CDR3 length: 13 amino acids. Trimming took off 2 bases at V and 5 bases at J, with 9 bases between the two ends. DNA for the CDR3: TGTGCCAGCAGCTTACAGGGCCGAACTGAAGCTTTCTTT. Translating it yields CASSLQGRTEAFF. The full variable domain, completed using reference TRBV13 and TRBJ1-1, is AAGVIQSPRHLIKEKRETATLKCYPIPRHDTVYWYQQGPGQDPQFLISFYEKMQSDKGSIPDRFSAQQFSDYHSELNMSSLELGDSALYFCASSLQGRTEAFFGQGTRLTVV.

V usage is TRBV5-6 and J usage is TRBJ2-7; 7 bases line up with TRBD1. The CDR3 totals 16 residues. J was trimmed by 0 bases and V by 0 bases; bases with no gene match: 6. Germline V CDR1 and CDR2: SGHDT, YYEEEE. CDR3 region: CASSLAAWDSSYEQYF. For the CDR3, the DNA is TGTGCCAGCAGCTTGGCCGCGTGGGACAGCTCCTACGAGCAGTACTTC.

The rearrangement uses TRBV13 and TRBJ2-5; possibly TRBD2 for D (5 bases). Germline values: CDR1 PRHDT, CDR2 FYEKMQ (reference sequence). With 5 bases removed from V and 2 bases from J, the gap between germline ends came to 9 bases. The CDR3 loop spans 13 amino acids. CDR3 sequence: CASSPPGQETQYF. The CDR3 region has the DNA TGTGCCAGCAGCCCGCCGGGACAAGAGACCCAGTACTTC. The variable domain in full, with the rest retrieved from reference TRBV13 and TRBJ2-5, is AAGVIQSPRHLIKEKRETATLKCYPIPRHDTVYWYQQGPGQDPQFLISFYEKMQSDKGSIPDRFSAQQFSDYHSELNMSSLELGDSALYFCASSPPGQETQYFGPGTRLLVL.

The chain combines TRBV20-1 with TRBJ1-2; D gene unclear. Looked up from germline, CDR1 is DFQATT and CDR2 is SNEGSKA (reference sequence). Trimming pared 0 bases from V and 7 bases from J, leaving 6 bases between. The CDR3 loop spans 11 amino acids. The chain's CDR3 is CSAREGRGYTF. CDR3 nucleotide sequence: TGCAGTGCTAGAGAGGGTCGTGGCTACACCTTC.

Only a few counts were recorded for this clone. The chain combines TRBV25-1 with TRBJ2-1, with TRBD1 as a possible D gene (6 bases). Germline CDR1 reads MGHDK; CDR2 reads SYGVNS. CDR3 length equals 13 residues. Trimming removed 6 bases from V and 3 bases from J, with 9 bases in between. CDR3 in DNA: TGTGCCAGCAGGGACAGCAACTACAATGAGCAGTTCTTC. This gives the protein CASRDSNYNEQFF.

The rearrangement uses TRBV12-5 and TRBJ2-3; D uncertain. V was shortened by 6 bases and J by 2 bases, with 15 bases between the two germline ends. Per the germline V gene, CDR1 is LGHNT and CDR2 is FRNRAP. This CDR3 region has 15 residues. DNA of the CDR3: TGTGCTAGTGGCCCGGCTGGGGTTATCACAGATACGCAGTATTTT. Translating it yields CASGPAGVITDTQYF.

This clone came up once. The V and J genes are TRBV4-1 and TRBJ2-5, with a tentative D call TRBD2 (6 bases). Per the germline V gene, CDR1 is MGHRA and CDR2 is YSYEKL. The V end was cut by 2 bases, the J end by 9 bases, with 19 bases between. The CDR3 runs 15 residues. The CDR3 sequence is CASSQNGVADSPQYF. As DNA, the CDR3 is TGCGCCAGCAGCCAAAATGGAGTAGCGGATTCGCCCCAGTACTTC.